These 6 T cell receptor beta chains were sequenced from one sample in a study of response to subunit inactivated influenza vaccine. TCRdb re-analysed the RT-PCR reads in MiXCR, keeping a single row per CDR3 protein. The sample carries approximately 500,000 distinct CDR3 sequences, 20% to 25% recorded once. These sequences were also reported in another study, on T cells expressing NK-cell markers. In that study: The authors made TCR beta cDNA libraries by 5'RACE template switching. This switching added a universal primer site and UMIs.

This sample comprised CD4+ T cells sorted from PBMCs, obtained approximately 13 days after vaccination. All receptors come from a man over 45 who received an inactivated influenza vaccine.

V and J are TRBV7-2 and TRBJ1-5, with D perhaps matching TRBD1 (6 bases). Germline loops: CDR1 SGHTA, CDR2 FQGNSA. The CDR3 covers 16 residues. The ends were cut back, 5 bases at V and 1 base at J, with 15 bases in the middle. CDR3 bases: TGTGCCAGCAGCCCTCCAGCCGGACAGAGCAATCAGCCCCAGCATTTT. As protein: CASSPPAGQSNQPQHF. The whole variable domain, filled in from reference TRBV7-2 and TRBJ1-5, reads GAGVSQSPSNKVTEKGKDVELRCDPISGHTALYWYRQSLGQGLEFLIYFQGNSAPDKSGLPSDRFSAERTGGSVSTLTIQRTQQEDSAVYLCASSPPAGQSNQPQHFGDGTRLSIL.

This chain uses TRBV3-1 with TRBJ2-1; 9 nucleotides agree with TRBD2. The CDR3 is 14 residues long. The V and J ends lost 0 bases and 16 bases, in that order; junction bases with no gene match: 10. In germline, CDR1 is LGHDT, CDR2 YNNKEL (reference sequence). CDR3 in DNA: TGTGCCAGCAGCCAAGATCCCGCGGGAGGGCCCGTTTTCTTC. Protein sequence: CASSQDPAGGPVFF.

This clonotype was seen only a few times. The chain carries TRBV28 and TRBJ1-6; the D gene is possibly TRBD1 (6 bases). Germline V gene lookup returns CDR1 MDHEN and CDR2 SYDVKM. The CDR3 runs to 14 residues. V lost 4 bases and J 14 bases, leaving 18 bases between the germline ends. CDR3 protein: CASSWNREFSSLHF. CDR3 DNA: TGTGCCAGCAGTTGGAACAGGGAGTTTAGTTCCCTCCACTTT.

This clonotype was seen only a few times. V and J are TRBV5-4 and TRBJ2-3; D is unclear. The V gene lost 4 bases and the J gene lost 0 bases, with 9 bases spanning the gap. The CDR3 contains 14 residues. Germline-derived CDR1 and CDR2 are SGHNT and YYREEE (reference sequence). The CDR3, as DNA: TGTGCCAGCAGCCCGTTCACCAGCACAGATACGCAGTATTTT. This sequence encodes CASSPFTSTDTQYF.

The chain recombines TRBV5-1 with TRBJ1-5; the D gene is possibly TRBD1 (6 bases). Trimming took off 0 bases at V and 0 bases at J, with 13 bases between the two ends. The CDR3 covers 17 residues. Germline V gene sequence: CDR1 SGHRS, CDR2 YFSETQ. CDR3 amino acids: CASSLVRDKHSNQPQHF. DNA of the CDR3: TGCGCCAGCAGCTTGGTCCGGGACAAGCATAGCAATCAGCCCCAGCATTTT.

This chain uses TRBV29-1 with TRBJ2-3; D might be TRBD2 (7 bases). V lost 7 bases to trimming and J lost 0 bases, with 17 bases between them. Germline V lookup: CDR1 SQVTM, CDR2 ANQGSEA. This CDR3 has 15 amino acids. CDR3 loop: CSAGGGGGSTDTQYF. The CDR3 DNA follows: TGCAGCGCTGGGGGAGGGGGTGGAAGCACAGATACGCAGTATTTT.